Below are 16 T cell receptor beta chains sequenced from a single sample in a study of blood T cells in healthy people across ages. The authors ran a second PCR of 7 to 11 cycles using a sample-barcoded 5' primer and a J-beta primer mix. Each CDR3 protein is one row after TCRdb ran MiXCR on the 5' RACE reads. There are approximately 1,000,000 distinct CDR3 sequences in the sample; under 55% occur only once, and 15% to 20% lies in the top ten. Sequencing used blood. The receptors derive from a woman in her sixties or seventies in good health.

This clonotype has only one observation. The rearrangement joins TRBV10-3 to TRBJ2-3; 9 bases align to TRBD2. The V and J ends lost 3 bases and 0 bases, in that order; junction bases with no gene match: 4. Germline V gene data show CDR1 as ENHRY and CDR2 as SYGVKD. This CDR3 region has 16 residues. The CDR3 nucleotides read TGTGCCATCAGTGACCTAGCGGGACTCAGCACAGATACGCAGTATTTT. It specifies CAISDLAGLSTDTQYF.

CDR3 bases: TGTGCCAGCAGCCCCGACATCGTCACAGATACGCAGTATTTT. Amino acid sequence: CASSPDIVTDTQYF. The genes are TRBV14 and TRBJ2-3; D is unclear. This CDR3 comprises 14 residues. In germline, CDR1 is SGHDN, CDR2 FVKESK. Trimming cost V 4 bases and J 2 bases, with 10 bases left between them.

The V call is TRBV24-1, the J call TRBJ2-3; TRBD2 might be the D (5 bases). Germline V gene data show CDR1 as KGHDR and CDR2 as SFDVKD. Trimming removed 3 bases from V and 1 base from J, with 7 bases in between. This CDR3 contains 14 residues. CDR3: CATSDGSGTDTQYF. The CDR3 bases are TGTGCCACCAGTGATGGTAGCGGCACAGATACGCAGTATTTT.

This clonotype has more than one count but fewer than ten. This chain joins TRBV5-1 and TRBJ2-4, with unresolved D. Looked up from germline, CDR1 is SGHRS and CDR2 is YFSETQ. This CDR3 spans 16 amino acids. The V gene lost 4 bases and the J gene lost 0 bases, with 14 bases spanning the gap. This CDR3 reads CASSQGSALAKNIQYF. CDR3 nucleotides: TGCGCCAGCAGCCAAGGGTCGGCGCTAGCCAAAAACATTCAGTACTTC.

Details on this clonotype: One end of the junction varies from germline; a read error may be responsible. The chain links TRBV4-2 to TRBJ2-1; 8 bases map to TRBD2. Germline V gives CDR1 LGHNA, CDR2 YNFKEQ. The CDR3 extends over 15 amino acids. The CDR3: CASSLKREPYNEEFF. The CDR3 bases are TGTGCGAGCAGCCTCAAGCGGGAGCCCTACAATGAGGAGTTCTTC.

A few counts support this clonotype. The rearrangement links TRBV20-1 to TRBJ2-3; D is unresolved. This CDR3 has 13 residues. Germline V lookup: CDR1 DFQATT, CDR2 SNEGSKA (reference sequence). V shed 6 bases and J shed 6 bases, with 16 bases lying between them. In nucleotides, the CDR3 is TGCAGTGCCCCCCACATTGTGGGGGATACGCAGTATTTT. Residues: CSAPHIVGDTQYF.

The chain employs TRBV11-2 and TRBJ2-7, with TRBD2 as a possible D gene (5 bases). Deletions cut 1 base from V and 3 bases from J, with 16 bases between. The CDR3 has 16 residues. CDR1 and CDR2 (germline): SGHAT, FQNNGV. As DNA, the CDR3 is TGTGCCAGCAGCTTAGTGACTTTTCGGGGTTTCTACGAGCAGTACTTC. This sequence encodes CASSLVTFRGFYEQYF.

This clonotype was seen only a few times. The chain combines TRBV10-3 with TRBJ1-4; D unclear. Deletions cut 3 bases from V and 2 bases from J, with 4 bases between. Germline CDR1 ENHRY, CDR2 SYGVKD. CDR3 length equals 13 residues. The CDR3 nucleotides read TGTGCCATCAGTGATGACACTAATGAAAAACTGTTTTTT. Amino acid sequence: CAISDDTNEKLFF.

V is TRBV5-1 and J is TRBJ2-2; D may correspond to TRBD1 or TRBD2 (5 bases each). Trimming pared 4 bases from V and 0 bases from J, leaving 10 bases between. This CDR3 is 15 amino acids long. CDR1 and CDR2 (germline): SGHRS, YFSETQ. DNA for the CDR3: TGCGCCAGCAGCCCGGGACGGACGAACACCGGGGAGCTGTTTTTT. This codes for CASSPGRTNTGELFF.

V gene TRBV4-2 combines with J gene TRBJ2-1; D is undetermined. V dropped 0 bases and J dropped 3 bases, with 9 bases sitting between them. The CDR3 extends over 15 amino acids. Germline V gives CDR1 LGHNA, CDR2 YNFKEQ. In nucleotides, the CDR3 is TGTGCCAGCAGCCAAGATAGTGGTGTCTACAATGAGCAGTTCTTC. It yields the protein CASSQDSGVYNEQFF.

The CDR3: CASSQGAPRNSPLHF. CDR3 DNA sequence: TGTGCCAGCAGCCAAGGAGCACCCCGGAATTCACCCCTCCACTTT. The V and J genes are TRBV3-1 and TRBJ1-6; D not resolved. This CDR3 spans 15 amino acids. Germline CDR1 reads LGHDT; CDR2 reads YNNKEL (reference sequence). Trimming stripped 1 base from V and 7 bases from J, with 11 bases between.

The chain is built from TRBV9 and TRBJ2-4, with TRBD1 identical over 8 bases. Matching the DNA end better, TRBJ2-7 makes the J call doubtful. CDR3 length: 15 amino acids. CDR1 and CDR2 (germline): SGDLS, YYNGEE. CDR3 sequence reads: CASSAQGEKVYEQYF. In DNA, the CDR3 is TGTGCCAGCAGCGCACAGGGGGAAAAAGTTTACGAGCAGTACTTC.

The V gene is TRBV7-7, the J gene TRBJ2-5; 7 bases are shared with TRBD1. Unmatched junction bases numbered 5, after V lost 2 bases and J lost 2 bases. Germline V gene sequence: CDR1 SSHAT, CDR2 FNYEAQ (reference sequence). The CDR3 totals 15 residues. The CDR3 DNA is TGTGCCAGCAGCTTATCCCCGGGACAGCAAGAGACCCAGTACTTC. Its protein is CASSLSPGQQETQYF.

Here the CDR3 reads CASSQDPAGPYEQYF. CDR3 nucleotides: TGCGCCAGCAGCCAAGATCCAGCGGGACCCTACGAGCAGTACTTC. V gene TRBV4-1 combines with J gene TRBJ2-7; 7 positions agree with TRBD2. Unmatched junction bases numbered 4, after V lost 0 bases and J lost 2 bases. Germline assignment: CDR1 MGHRA and CDR2 YSYEKL. CDR3 length: 15 residues.

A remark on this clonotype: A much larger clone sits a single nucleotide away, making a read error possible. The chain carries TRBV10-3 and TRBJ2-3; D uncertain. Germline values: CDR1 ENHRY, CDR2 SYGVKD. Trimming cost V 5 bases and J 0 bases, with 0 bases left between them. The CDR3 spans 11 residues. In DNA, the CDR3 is TGTGCCATCAGTAGCACAGATACGCAGTATTTT. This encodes CAISSTDTQYF.

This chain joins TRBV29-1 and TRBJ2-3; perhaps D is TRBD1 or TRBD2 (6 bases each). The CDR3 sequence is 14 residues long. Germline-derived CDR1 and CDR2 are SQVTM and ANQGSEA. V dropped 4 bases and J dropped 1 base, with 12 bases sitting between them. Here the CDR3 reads CSVARGAGTDTQYF. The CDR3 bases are TGCAGCGTTGCTAGGGGGGCGGGCACAGATACGCAGTATTTT.